The 9 T cell receptor beta chains below were found in one sample sequenced in a study of CD8 T cells in Susac syndrome. Roughly 0.45 to 1 ug RNA was reverse transcribed with random hexamers. TCRdb called the immunoSEQ multiplex PCR reads again in MiXCR, with one record for every CDR3 protein. The sample has roughly 190,000 distinct CDR3 sequences, about 95% seen once. The specimen was CD4+ T cells from PBMCs. These TCRs come from a human donor in good health.

The chain couples TRBV20-1 to TRBJ2-3; 8 bases line up with TRBD1. Germline V gives CDR1 DFQATT, CDR2 SNEGSKA (reference sequence). Trimming cost V 5 bases and J 2 bases; bases outside gene matches: 6. The CDR3 sequence is 14 residues long. The CDR3 nucleotides read TGCAGTGCTTTGGACAGGGCCTACACAGATACGCAGTATTTT. Translation gives CSALDRAYTDTQYF.

The rearrangement uses TRBV24-1 and TRBJ2-6, with 8 nucleotides matching TRBD1. Looked up from germline, CDR1 is KGHDR and CDR2 is SFDVKD. V dropped 5 bases and J dropped 1; count of bases not matched to a gene: 9. The CDR3 consists of 18 residues. The chain's CDR3 is CATSGTGQAISGANVLTF. The CDR3 coding sequence is TGTGCCACCAGTGGGACGGGACAGGCTATATCTGGGGCCAACGTCCTGACTTTC.

V and J are TRBV20-1 and TRBJ1-6; unclear D gene. Per the germline V gene, CDR1 is DFQATT and CDR2 is SNEGSKA (reference sequence). Trimming pared 5 bases from V and 0 bases from J, leaving 17 bases between. The CDR3 consists of 17 residues. The CDR3 region is CSAHSRPDFSYNSPLHF. The CDR3 DNA is TGCAGTGCTCATAGTCGGCCGGACTTCTCCTATAATTCACCCCTCCACTTT.

The chain carries TRBV12-3 or TRBV12-4 and TRBJ2-3; no clear D. The CDR3 loop spans 12 amino acids. V lost 2 bases to trimming and J lost 8 bases, with 8 bases between them. The CDR3 region has the DNA TGTGCCAGCAGTTTATTGCGTTCTACGCAGTATTTT. This codes for CASSLLRSTQYF.

V usage is TRBV7-3 and J usage is TRBJ2-1; a possible D gene is TRBD2 (5 bases). The V and J ends lost 6 bases and 5 bases respectively, with 11 bases between them. Looked up from germline, CDR1 is SGHTA and CDR2 is FQGTGA. This CDR3 has 13 residues. The CDR3 sequence: CASRGNGNNEQFF. Here the CDR3 DNA reads TGTGCCAGCAGGGGAAACGGGAACAATGAGCAGTTCTTC. The full variable domain, rest sourced from reference TRBV7-3 and TRBJ2-1, is GAGVSQTPSNKVTEKGKYVELRCDPISGHTALYWYRQSLGQGPEFLIYFQGTGAADDSGLPNDRFFAVRPEGSVSTLKIQRTERGDSAVYLCASRGNGNNEQFFGPGTRLTVL.

This chain joins TRBV27 and TRBJ1-5, with 7 positions matching TRBD1. This CDR3 has 15 amino acids. Germline CDR1 and CDR2: MNHEY and SMNVEV (reference sequence). J gave up 2 bases and V 4 bases, and 5 bases lay outside the gene matches. The CDR3 spells CASSSTGSGNQPQHF. The CDR3 DNA is TGTGCCAGCAGTTCGACAGGGTCGGGCAATCAGCCCCAGCATTTT.

The CDR3 DNA is TGTGCCAGTAGGCCGACAGGGAGGACTGAAGCTTTCTTT. It is translated as CASRPTGRTEAFF. The J gene is TRBJ1-1, the V gene TRBV19; 7 bases are a match to TRBD1. Germline loops: CDR1 LNHDA, CDR2 SQIVND (reference sequence). The CDR3 loop spans 13 amino acids. The J segment lost 5 bases and the V segment lost 6 bases, leaving 6 bases of the junction unmatched.

This clonotype is a singleton in its sample. The J gene is TRBJ2-7, the V gene TRBV29-1; 7 bases fit TRBD1. The V segment lost 7 bases and the J segment 2 bases; nucleotides outside the gene matches: 8. Germline V CDR1 and CDR2: SQVTM, ANQGSEA. CDR3 length: 13 amino acids. CDR3 sequence: CSALDRSTYEQYF. CDR3 nucleotides: TGCAGCGCTCTGGACAGGTCCACCTACGAGCAGTACTTC.

This clonotype showed up just once. The V gene is TRBV6-1, the J gene TRBJ1-2; D is perhaps TRBD1 (5 bases). Germline V gene lookup returns CDR1 MNHNS and CDR2 SASEGT. V was pared by 0 bases and J by 4 bases, with 9 bases between. The CDR3 spans 14 residues. CDR3 loop: CASSEAWDSYGYTF. CDR3 sequence (DNA): TGTGCCAGCAGTGAAGCGTGGGACTCCTATGGCTACACCTTC.